A single sample gave rise to the 29 T cell receptor beta chains below, sequenced in a study of cytomegalovirus exposure and HLA in healthy donors. The PCR had 60 Vbeta and 13 Jbeta primers. Profiled with immunoSEQ multiplex PCR; TCRdb holds only in-frame clones, not every one. The sample holds around 62,000 clones, over 75% seen once. Sequenced material: PBMCs. These receptors originate from a male donor in good health and CMV-seropositive.

The V and J genes are TRBV9 and TRBJ2-3; D perhaps matches TRBD2 (6 bases). Germline V gene data show CDR1 as SGDLS and CDR2 as YYNGEE. Trimming cost V 7 bases and J 6 bases, with 18 bases left between them. This CDR3 spans 14 amino acids. Here the CDR3 DNA reads TGTGCCAGCTCCCCCCCGGGGGTTGGGGATACGCAGTATTTT. Its protein product is CASSPPGVGDTQYF.

The chain combines TRBV29-1 with TRBJ1-1; D is undetermined. The germline gives CDR1 SQVTM, CDR2 ANQGSEA. The CDR3 loop spans 14 amino acids. V lost 1 base, J lost 1 base, and 10 bases lay in between. DNA of the CDR3: TGCAGCGTTGAAGTACACGCCCGGAACACTGAAGCTTTCTTT. It is translated as CSVEVHARNTEAFF.

The chain uses TRBV30 and TRBJ1-1; D is ambiguous. Germline assignment: CDR1 GTSNPN and CDR2 SVGIG (reference sequence). Between the trimmed V and J ends, which lost 3 bases and 3 bases, there was a span of 11 bases. This CDR3 contains 13 residues. The CDR3 here is CAWSAEEYTEAFF. The CDR3 region has the DNA TGTGCCTGGAGCGCGGAGGAGTACACTGAAGCTTTCTTT.

The chain carries TRBV4-1 and TRBJ2-1; 11 positions agree with TRBD2. Losses at the gene ends were 3 bases for V and 0 bases for J; bases not matched to a gene: 4. The CDR3 consists of 17 residues. The germline V gene encodes CDR1 MGHRA and CDR2 YSYEKL. The CDR3 DNA follows: TGCGCCAGCAGCCAGCTACTAGCGGGGGCCTCCTACAATGAGCAGTTCTTC. It yields the protein CASSQLLAGASYNEQFF.

The chain employs TRBV5-1 and TRBJ1-1; possibly TRBD1 for D (6 bases). The germline V and J ends were trimmed by 6 bases and 5 bases, with 20 bases remaining between them. The CDR3 has 15 amino acids. Germline CDR1 SGHRS, CDR2 YFSETQ. DNA of the CDR3: TGCGCCAGCACCCCATCCAAGGGGACACTTACTGAAGCTTTCTTT. This translates into CASTPSKGTLTEAFF. Complete variable domain (other parts from reference TRBV5-1 and TRBJ1-1): KAGVTQTPRYLIKTRGQQVTLSCSPISGHRSVSWYQQTPGQGLQFLFEYFSETQRNKGNFPGRFSGRQFSNSRSEMNVSTLELGDSALYLCASTPSKGTLTEAFFGQGTRLTVV.

This sequence joins TRBV2 and TRBJ2-1, with 8 nucleotides matching TRBD1. V was clipped by 4 bases and J by 9 bases; unmatched bases: 5. CDR1 SNHLY and CDR2 FYNNEI come from the germline V gene. The CDR3 contains 13 residues. CDR3 sequence: CASSVKQGGEQFF. The DNA of the CDR3 is TGTGCCAGCAGTGTCAAACAGGGGGGTGAGCAGTTCTTC.

The chain combines TRBV5-4 with TRBJ1-1; 10 nucleotides agree with TRBD1. The CDR3 is 15 amino acids. Germline values: CDR1 SGHNT, CDR2 YYREEE (reference sequence). V shed 3 bases, J shed 0 bases, and the junction held 2 bases outside the gene matches. CDR3 bases: TGTGCCAGCAGCTCCGGGACAGGGGTGAACACTGAAGCTTTCTTT. Protein: CASSSGTGVNTEAFF.

This chain connects TRBV5-4 to TRBJ1-2, with 8 positions matching TRBD1. V shed 1 base, J shed 7 bases, and the junction held 12 bases outside the gene matches. Germline CDR1 is SGHNT and CDR2 is YYREEE (reference sequence). CDR3 length equals 16 residues. This CDR3 is CASSLKRETGAGGYTF. The CDR3 DNA follows: TGTGCCAGCAGCTTGAAACGCGAGACAGGGGCGGGTGGCTACACCTTC. Filled out from reference TRBV5-4 and TRBJ1-2, the complete variable domain reads ETGVTQSPTHLIKTRGQQVTLRCSSQSGHNTVSWYQQALGQGPQFIFQYYREEENGRGNFPPRFSGLQFPNYSSELNVNALELDDSALYLCASSLKRETGAGGYTFGSGTRLTVV.

In regard to this clone: The sample holds other DNA sequences that translate to the same CDR3. The chain joins TRBV6-1 to TRBJ1-3; D uncertain. V lost 3 bases to trimming and J lost 2 bases, with 14 bases between them. Germline V CDR1 and CDR2: MNHNS, SASEGT. The CDR3 length is 16 residues. As DNA, the CDR3 is TGTGCCAGCAGTGATCGCCCACAGTTAACTGGAAACACCATATATTTT. Amino acids: CASSDRPQLTGNTIYF.

This chain joins TRBV7-3 and TRBJ2-1, with 13 bases lining up with TRBD2. Per germline, CDR1 SGHTA and CDR2 FQGTGA. The V and J ends lost 5 bases and 4 bases, in that order; junction bases with no gene match: 2. The CDR3 totals 15 residues. This chain's CDR3 is CASSRTSGGYNEQFF. The CDR3 DNA reads TGTGCCAGCAGCAGGACTAGCGGGGGTTACAATGAGCAGTTCTTC.

V usage is TRBV7-9 and J usage is TRBJ1-4; tentative D call: TRBD1 (6 bases). The CDR3 extends over 15 amino acids. Germline loops: CDR1 SEHNR, CDR2 FQNEAQ (reference sequence). Trimming stripped 2 bases from V and 7 bases from J, with 14 bases between. CDR3 coding DNA: TGTGCCAGCAGCTTAATCCAGGGGCAAGGTGAAAAACTGTTTTTT. Translation gives CASSLIQGQGEKLFF. Combining the CDR3 with reference TRBV7-9 and TRBJ1-4 gives the whole variable domain DTGVSQNPRHKITKRGQNVTFRCDPISEHNRLYWYRQTLGQGPEFLTYFQNEAQLEKSRLLSDRFSAERPKGSFSTLEIQRTEQGDSAMYLCASSLIQGQGEKLFFGSGTQLSVL.

This sequence joins TRBV28 and TRBJ2-2, with 8 bases aligning to TRBD1. Germline lookup yields CDR1 MDHEN and CDR2 SYDVKM. CDR3 size: 15 residues. V trimming: 6 bases; J trimming: 1 base; junction bases outside the gene matches: 4. Written as DNA, the CDR3 is TGTGCCAGCAGCCCAGGGGGCGTGAACACCGGGGAGCTGTTTTTT. Encoded protein: CASSPGGVNTGELFF.

The chain links TRBV20-1 to TRBJ1-1; no reliable D call. This CDR3 region has 11 residues. V was clipped by 3 bases and J by 1 base, with 3 bases between them. CDR1 is DFQATT, CDR2 SNEGSKA, per germline (reference sequence). DNA of the CDR3: TGCAGTGCTAGCTGGAACACTGAAGCTTTCTTT. This sequence encodes CSASWNTEAFF.

The chain couples TRBV5-1 to TRBJ2-7; TRBD1 matches 8 bases. Germline V gives CDR1 SGHRS, CDR2 YFSETQ. V trimming: 3 bases; J trimming: 4 bases; junction bases outside the gene matches: 9. The CDR3 contains 15 residues. Here the CDR3 DNA reads TGCGCCAGCAGCTCAGCAGGACAGGGACCGTACGAGCAGTACTTC. As protein: CASSSAGQGPYEQYF.

The chain carries TRBV30 and TRBJ1-5, with a weak D call TRBD1 (6 bases). Per germline, CDR1 GTSNPN and CDR2 SVGIG (reference sequence). Trimming stripped 4 bases from V and 0 bases from J, with 13 bases between. The CDR3 has 15 residues. The CDR3 sequence is CAWTETGYSNQPQHF. The CDR3 DNA follows: TGTGCCTGGACCGAGACAGGATATAGCAATCAGCCCCAGCATTTT.

This clone came up once. The chain combines TRBV10-3 with TRBJ1-2; 7 bases are a match to TRBD1. The CDR3 totals 15 residues. The V and J ends lost 6 bases and 3 bases, in that order; junction bases with no gene match: 10. Germline CDR1 is ENHRY and CDR2 is SYGVKD. The CDR3 DNA is TGTGCCATCAGGAATACAGGGGCCCGCGACTATGGCTACACCTTC. Translated: CAIRNTGARDYGYTF.

The rearrangement links TRBV15 to TRBJ1-2; tentative D call: TRBD1 (6 bases). Trimming removed 5 bases from V and 4 bases from J, with 14 bases in between. Germline V gives CDR1 LNHNV, CDR2 YYDKDF (reference sequence). The CDR3 contains 14 residues. In DNA, the CDR3 is TGTGCCACCAGCTCAGGGAGGGGGAGCTATGGCTACACCTTC. It encodes CATSSGRGSYGYTF.

This chain connects TRBV5-3 to TRBJ2-5; D remains unclear. TRBV5-3 qualifies as an ORF whose function is uncertain. The CDR3 is made up of 17 amino acids. V lost 5 bases to trimming and J lost 1 base, with 21 bases between them. This chain's CDR3 is CARRRAGEPLLQETQYF. CDR3 nucleotide sequence: TGTGCCAGAAGACGCGCCGGAGAGCCCCTACTCCAAGAGACCCAGTACTTC.

The chain combines TRBV30 with TRBJ2-3, with 8 positions matching TRBD2. This CDR3 region has 13 residues. The V gene's germline CDR1 is GTSNPN and CDR2 SVGIG (reference sequence). With V trimmed by 3 bases and J by 8 bases, 7 bases remained unmatched. Here the CDR3 DNA reads TGTGCCTGGAGGTCGGGGGGGCCAGCTACGCAGTATTTT. It codes for CAWRSGGPATQYF. Complete variable domain (other parts from reference TRBV30 and TRBJ2-3): SQTIHQWPATLVQPVGSPLSLECTVEGTSNPNLYWYRQAAGRGLQLLFYSVGIGQISSEVPQNLSASRPQDRQFILSSKKLLLSDSGFYLCAWRSGGPATQYFGPGTRLTVL.

The genes are TRBV28 and TRBJ2-4; tentative D call: TRBD2 (5 bases). V lost 5 bases and J lost 0, with 20 bases in between. Per the germline V gene, CDR1 is MDHEN and CDR2 is SYDVKM. The CDR3 loop spans 18 amino acids. The CDR3 sequence: CASSPHLFGGLAKNIQYF. CDR3 bases: TGTGCCAGCAGTCCACACCTCTTCGGAGGCCTAGCCAAAAACATTCAGTACTTC.

This clone was recorded a few times. The CDR3, as DNA: TGCAGCGGCCTAATAGGGACAGTGCATGGCTACACCTTC. This encodes CSGLIGTVHGYTF. The rearrangement uses TRBV29-1 and TRBJ1-2, with 7 bases identical to TRBD1. The V segment lost 7 bases and the J segment 6 bases; nucleotides outside the gene matches: 11. Germline CDR1 SQVTM, CDR2 ANQGSEA. This CDR3 region has 13 residues.

In this sample, this clone turned up a few times. The V call is TRBV12-5, the J call TRBJ1-2, with 9 bases identical to TRBD1. The CDR3 totals 14 residues. CDR1 LGHNT and CDR2 FRNRAP come from the germline V gene. V shed 1 base and J 7 bases; nucleotides not matched to a gene: 4. The CDR3 here is CASGLGDREVGYTF. CDR3 DNA: TGTGCTAGTGGTTTGGGGGACAGGGAGGTTGGCTACACCTTC.

J is TRBJ1-1 and V is TRBV6-1; TRBD1 aligns across 7 bases. Trimming at V came to 4 bases and at J to 4 bases, leaving 15 bases not matched to a gene. Germline V gene lookup returns CDR1 MNHNS and CDR2 SASEGT. The CDR3 has 17 amino acids. The CDR3 is CASSGRQGTVLGTEAFF. CDR3 bases: TGTGCCAGCAGTGGCAGACAGGGAACGGTGTTGGGCACTGAAGCTTTCTTT.

This clone was recorded many times. J is TRBJ1-2 and V is TRBV25-1, with D unresolved. The length of the CDR3 is 12 residues. Trimming shortened V by 1 base and J by 7 bases, and 7 bases separated the two germline ends. Germline values: CDR1 MGHDK, CDR2 SYGVNS. The CDR3 spells CASSESGSGYTF. The CDR3 region has the DNA TGTGCCAGCAGTGAATCTGGGAGTGGCTACACCTTC.

V is TRBV6-5 and J is TRBJ2-2; the D gene is possibly TRBD1 (6 bases). This CDR3 region has 16 residues. The V gene lost 0 bases and the J gene lost 4 bases, with 12 bases spanning the gap. Germline CDR1 reads MNHEY; CDR2 reads SVGAGI. The CDR3 loop is CASSYSEDSGTGELFF. The CDR3 DNA reads TGTGCCAGCAGTTACTCGGAGGACAGTGGCACCGGGGAGCTGTTTTTT.

This rearrangement joins TRBV7-9 to TRBJ1-4; 7 nucleotides match TRBD1. V lost 3 bases to trimming and J lost 8 bases; unmatched junction nucleotides: 0. The germline CDR1 and CDR2 sequences are SEHNR and FQNEAQ (reference sequence). The CDR3 contains 12 residues. The CDR3 bases are TGTGCCAGCAGCTTGGGACAGGAAAAACTGTTTTTT. Its translation: CASSLGQEKLFF.

The chain uses TRBV4-1 and TRBJ1-2; no firm D call. Deletions cut 1 base from V and 8 bases from J, with 14 bases between. The germline gives CDR1 MGHRA, CDR2 YSYEKL. This CDR3 region has 14 residues. The CDR3 DNA sequence: TGCGCCAGCAGCCAAGTTCCGGGGATCTCGGGCTACACCTTC. Translating it yields CASSQVPGISGYTF.

CDR3 sequence (DNA): TGTGCCAGCAGCTTAGCGTCCAGAGGGTTCACCGGGGAGCTGTTTTTT. This translates into CASSLASRGFTGELFF. This chain joins TRBV7-8 and TRBJ2-2, with a tentative D call TRBD2 (5 bases). Trimming took 0 bases from V and 4 from J, leaving 12 bases between them. In germline, CDR1 is SGHVS, CDR2 FQNEAQ. The CDR3 length is 16 residues.

J is TRBJ1-3 and V is TRBV6-5, with D perhaps matching TRBD1 (5 bases). The CDR3 extends over 15 amino acids. The germline CDR1 and CDR2 sequences are MNHEY and SVGAGI. The germline V and J ends were trimmed by 6 bases and 4 bases, with 16 bases remaining between them. CDR3 nucleotide sequence: TGTGCCAGCAGCAGGGCCGGAGGGATCGGAAACACCATATATTTT. It yields the protein CASSRAGGIGNTIYF.